Below are 30 T cell receptor beta chains sequenced from a single sample in a study of shared clonotypes between healthy human individuals. Measured with immunoSEQ multiplex PCR; TCRdb has only the in-frame clones, and not every one. Seen here are more than 2,000,000 clones, roughly nine tenths observed once, and the top ten hold roughly 0.13%. The specimen was naive CD4+ T cells sorted from blood. As to subset: CD45RA+ positively selected. The receptors stem from a man between 18 and 35 years old in good health.

The rearrangement uses TRBV9 and TRBJ2-3; TRBD2 might be the D (6 bases). V dropped 4 bases and J dropped 0 bases, with 15 bases sitting between them. The germline gives CDR1 SGDLS, CDR2 YYNGEE. This CDR3 contains 16 residues. CDR3 nucleotides: TGTGCCAGCAGCCCCGGGGGAACGGTCAGCACAGATACGCAGTATTTT. It encodes CASSPGGTVSTDTQYF.

This sequence joins TRBV7-2 and TRBJ1-1; D not certain. Germline-derived CDR1 and CDR2 are SGHTA and FQGNSA. Trimming took 4 bases from V and 5 from J, leaving 8 bases between them. This CDR3 has 12 residues. The CDR3, as DNA: TGTGCCAGCAGCTCGGGAAGGACTGAAGCTTTCTTT. This gives the protein CASSSGRTEAFF.

The V call is TRBV4-1, the J call TRBJ1-1, with D hard to call. V lost 1 base and J 0 bases, leaving 12 bases between the germline ends. This CDR3 has 16 amino acids. The germline gives CDR1 MGHRA, CDR2 YSYEKL. The CDR3 region has the DNA TGCGCCAGCAGCCAAGGTTCTGACCTCATGAACACTGAAGCTTTCTTT. Translated, it gives CASSQGSDLMNTEAFF.

In this sample, this clone turned up once. The same CDR3 is also encoded by other DNA sequences in this sample. This chain joins TRBV28 and TRBJ1-5; D remains unclear. The length of the CDR3 is 14 residues. Germline V lookup: CDR1 MDHEN, CDR2 SYDVKM. The V gene lost 3 bases and the J gene lost 1 base, with 7 bases spanning the gap. CDR3 coding DNA: TGTGCCAGCAGTTTCGGCGACAGCAATCAGCCCCAGCATTTT. Its translation is CASSFGDSNQPQHF.

A word on this clone: The sample carries other DNA sequences with the same CDR3. The CDR3 here is CASSTGGVYEQYF. DNA for the CDR3: TGCGCCAGCAGCACAGGGGGGGTCTACGAGCAGTACTTC. The chain combines TRBV5-1 with TRBJ2-7; the D gene is possibly TRBD1 (8 bases). The CDR3 consists of 13 residues. Germline CDR1 reads SGHRS; CDR2 reads YFSETQ. Trimming took off 4 bases at V and 3 bases at J, with 11 bases between the two ends.

The chain links TRBV5-6 to TRBJ1-3; D call uncertain. Germline CDR1 is SGHDT and CDR2 is YYEEEE. The length of the CDR3 is 13 residues. Trimming took off 5 bases at V and 2 bases at J, with 8 bases between the two ends. CDR3 region: CASRRITGNTIYF. Written as DNA, the CDR3 is TGTGCCAGCAGGCGGATTACTGGAAACACCATATATTTT. Supplemented by reference TRBV5-6 and TRBJ1-3, the full variable domain reads DAGVTQSPTHLIKTRGQQVTLRCSPKSGHDTVSWYQQALGQGPQFIFQYYEEEERQRGNFPDRFSGHQFPNYSSELNVNALLLGDSALYLCASRRITGNTIYFGEGSWLTVV.

The V and J genes are TRBV11-2 and TRBJ2-2, with TRBD1 as a possible D gene (6 bases). V lost 5 bases and J lost 0, with 16 bases in between. The CDR3 is 17 residues long. Germline V CDR1 and CDR2: SGHAT, FQNNGV. CDR3 in DNA: TGTGCCAGCAGCCGACTCTCCGGGACAACGAACACCGGGGAGCTGTTTTTT. It codes for CASSRLSGTTNTGELFF.

This chain joins TRBV6-1 and TRBJ1-2; no definite D call. The germline CDR1 and CDR2 sequences are MNHNS and SASEGT. The CDR3 totals 13 residues. Between the trimmed V and J ends, which lost 10 bases and 4 bases, there was a span of 16 bases. CDR3 region: CANLNEGSYGYTF. DNA for the CDR3: TGTGCCAACTTAAACGAGGGATCCTATGGCTACACCTTC.

This chain links TRBV6-1 with TRBJ1-1, with TRBD1 as a possible D gene (5 bases). The CDR3 length is 15 residues. Germline CDR1 reads MNHNS; CDR2 reads SASEGT. V was trimmed by 7 bases and J by 3 bases, leaving 18 bases between them. The CDR3 loop is CASTRSRDGYTEAFF. The CDR3 region has the DNA TGTGCCAGCACCAGAAGCCGGGACGGGTACACTGAAGCTTTCTTT.

The chain joins TRBV6-6 to TRBJ1-1; maybe TRBD1 (6 bases). This CDR3 has 14 amino acids. Germline assignment: CDR1 MNHNY and CDR2 SVGAGI (reference sequence). Trimming removed 6 bases from V and 3 bases from J, with 14 bases in between. The DNA for the CDR3 is TGTGCCAGCAGGTTCGACAGGTTCGACACTGAAGCTTTCTTT. This sequence encodes CASRFDRFDTEAFF.

The chain couples TRBV10-1 to TRBJ1-2; D gene uncertain. V was trimmed by 4 bases and J by 2 bases, leaving 8 bases between them. The germline V gene encodes CDR1 WNHNN and CDR2 SYGVQD (reference sequence). CDR3 length: 13 amino acids. CDR3 sequence (DNA): TGCGCCAGCAGTGCAGGACGCAACTATGGCTACACCTTC. It translates to CASSAGRNYGYTF.

The V call is TRBV20-1, the J call TRBJ2-7, with 7 bases matching TRBD1. The V gene's germline CDR1 is DFQATT and CDR2 SNEGSKA (reference sequence). The ends lost 6 bases at V and 8 bases at J; junction bases unmatched: 7. This CDR3 is built from 11 residues. As DNA, the CDR3 is TGCAGTGCAACGACAGGGAACAAGCAGTACTTC. It yields the protein CSATTGNKQYF.

This sequence joins TRBV7-6 and TRBJ2-6; D is undetermined. Germline CDR1 is SGHVS and CDR2 is FNYEAQ. Trimming took 0 bases from V and 4 from J, leaving 10 bases between them. The CDR3 covers 16 residues. CDR3 sequence: CASSLAKTTGANVLTF. CDR3 sequence (DNA): TGTGCCAGCAGCTTAGCGAAGACGACGGGGGCCAACGTCCTGACTTTC.

The rearrangement links TRBV7-3 to TRBJ2-2, with 7 nucleotides matching TRBD1. CDR3 size: 16 residues. Germline V gives CDR1 SGHTA, CDR2 FQGTGA. Trimming at V came to 5 bases and at J to 1 base, leaving 7 bases not matched to a gene. This CDR3 reads CASSPQGTVNTGELFF. As DNA, the CDR3 is TGTGCCAGCAGCCCACAGGGGACAGTGAACACCGGGGAGCTGTTTTTT.

As to this clone: The same CDR3 is also encoded by other DNA sequences in this sample. This chain joins TRBV4-1 and TRBJ2-7, with a tentative D call TRBD1 (5 bases). Per the germline V gene, CDR1 is MGHRA and CDR2 is YSYEKL. The germline V and J ends were trimmed by 0 bases and 6 bases, with 9 bases remaining between them. This CDR3 spans 13 amino acids. DNA of the CDR3: TGCGCCAGCAGCCAAGATCCCCAGGGCGAGCAGTACTTC. It encodes CASSQDPQGEQYF.

This chain uses TRBV13 with TRBJ1-2, with D perhaps TRBD1 (5 bases). CDR1 is PRHDT, CDR2 FYEKMQ, per germline (reference sequence). V lost 7 bases and J lost 3, with 15 bases in between. The length of the CDR3 is 14 residues. CDR3 sequence (DNA): TGTGCCAGCACCCTAGGGGCCCGGGACTATGGCTACACCTTC. This encodes CASTLGARDYGYTF.

The J gene is TRBJ1-1, the V gene TRBV2, with D hard to call. The length of the CDR3 is 17 residues. Germline CDR1 SNHLY, CDR2 FYNNEI. V was clipped by 7 bases and J by 5 bases, with 26 bases between them. CDR3: CASTKRPVLSSKTEAFF. The CDR3 DNA follows: TGTGCCAGCACCAAGCGTCCGGTCCTAAGCAGTAAGACTGAAGCTTTCTTT.

The gene calls are TRBV6-6 and TRBJ1-1; no definite D call. Trimming took 6 bases from V and 4 from J, leaving 18 bases between them. This CDR3 is built from 15 residues. Germline-derived CDR1 and CDR2 are MNHNY and SVGAGI (reference sequence). CDR3 sequence (DNA): TGTGCCAGCAGGCTTGCAACACCCGACCGCACTGAAGCTTTCTTT. Translated, it gives CASRLATPDRTEAFF.

The chain has TRBV4-2 and TRBJ2-7, with 10 nucleotides matching TRBD1. Germline CDR1 is LGHNA and CDR2 is YNFKEQ. The CDR3 length is 16 residues. After removal of 1 base from V and 0 bases from J, the junction contained 3 bases not matched to a gene. CDR3 nucleotide sequence: TGTGCCAGCAGCCAAGGACAGGGGGCTTCCTCCTACGAGCAGTACTTC. Protein product: CASSQGQGASSYEQYF.

The J gene is TRBJ2-3, the V gene TRBV30; 7 bases align to TRBD2. The length of the CDR3 is 15 residues. The V and J ends lost 5 bases and 5 bases, in that order; junction bases with no gene match: 13. Germline CDR1 reads GTSNPN; CDR2 reads SVGIG (reference sequence). For the CDR3, the DNA is TGTGCCTGGGCTTTCGGGGGGATGGTTCGAGATACGCAGTATTTT. This sequence encodes CAWAFGGMVRDTQYF. The full variable domain, in which reference TRBV30 and TRBJ2-3 provide the parts outside the CDR3, is SQTIHQWPATLVQPVGSPLSLECTVEGTSNPNLYWYRQAAGRGLQLLFYSVGIGQISSEVPQNLSASRPQDRQFILSSKKLLLSDSGFYLCAWAFGGMVRDTQYFGPGTRLTVL.

The chain links TRBV5-1 to TRBJ2-5; D may be TRBD1 (7 bases). Germline CDR1 SGHRS, CDR2 YFSETQ. The V gene lost 4 bases and the J gene lost 5 bases, with 15 bases spanning the gap. CDR3 length: 14 residues. CDR3 bases: TGCGCCAGCAGCGTCTTACAGGGGAGGGAGACCCAGTACTTC. Its protein is CASSVLQGRETQYF.

This clone was seen a single time. The CDR3: CATSRDTPGQGAWEQYF. CDR3 nucleotide sequence: TGTGCCACCAGCAGAGATACCCCGGGACAGGGGGCGTGGGAGCAGTACTTC. The chain recombines TRBV15 with TRBJ2-7; 12 nucleotides align to TRBD1. After removal of 0 bases from V and 7 bases from J, the junction contained 10 bases not matched to a gene. CDR3 length equals 17 residues. The germline V gene has CDR1 LNHNV and CDR2 YYDKDF (reference sequence).

To note about this clone: The same CDR3 also results from other DNA sequences found in this sample. The chain employs TRBV7-2 and TRBJ2-1; 12 nucleotides align to TRBD2. This CDR3 is 16 amino acids long. The V gene end was trimmed by 0 bases and the J gene end by 4 bases; junction bases not matched to a gene: 1. Germline loops: CDR1 SGHTA, CDR2 FQGNSA. The CDR3 DNA follows: TGTGCCAGCAGCTTAGCCCTAGCGGGAGGGTACAATGAGCAGTTCTTC. Protein product: CASSLALAGGYNEQFF.

The chain recombines TRBV7-2 with TRBJ2-7; 10 bases map to TRBD2. The CDR3 has 15 residues. Germline CDR1 and CDR2: SGHTA and FQGNSA. V dropped 1 base and J dropped 4; count of bases not matched to a gene: 4. The CDR3 DNA is TGTGCCAGCAGCTTAGTTCTAGCGGGAGTATACGAGCAGTACTTC. It translates to CASSLVLAGVYEQYF.

The chain links TRBV5-4 to TRBJ2-1; unclear D gene. Per the germline V gene, CDR1 is SGHNT and CDR2 is YYREEE (reference sequence). This CDR3 has 14 residues. The germline V and J ends were trimmed by 0 bases and 5 bases, with 9 bases remaining between them. The CDR3 nucleotides are TGTGCCAGCAGCTTGGACAGCGCAAACAATGAGCAGTTCTTC. Residues: CASSLDSANNEQFF.

The chain uses TRBV7-9 and TRBJ1-2, with a tentative D call TRBD1 (6 bases). The CDR3 has 14 amino acids. The V gene lost 5 bases and the J gene lost 6 bases, with 16 bases spanning the gap. CDR1 is SEHNR, CDR2 FQNEAQ, per germline (reference sequence). This CDR3 reads CASSASPGANGYTF. Here the CDR3 DNA reads TGTGCCAGCAGCGCATCGCCAGGGGCGAATGGCTACACCTTC.

This chain links TRBV25-1 with TRBJ1-6, with D possibly TRBD1 on 6 matching bases. The CDR3 runs 13 residues. In germline, CDR1 is MGHDK, CDR2 SYGVNS. V was pared by 1 base and J by 11 bases, with 9 bases between. The DNA for the CDR3 is TGTGCCAGCAGTGAATTGACAGGTACACCCCTCCACTTT. Amino acids: CASSELTGTPLHF. Complete variable domain (other parts from reference TRBV25-1 and TRBJ1-6): EADIYQTPRYLVIGTGKKITLECSQTMGHDKMYWYQQDPGMELHLIHYSYGVNSTEKGDLSSESTVSRIRTEHFPLTLESARPSHTSQYLCASSELTGTPLHFGNGTRLTVT.

The gene calls are TRBV5-8 and TRBJ1-3, with D unclear. V was clipped by 4 bases and J by 2 bases, with 10 bases between them. Germline V CDR1 and CDR2: SGHTS, YDEGEE. The CDR3 contains 14 residues. Here the CDR3 DNA reads TGTGCCAGCAGCCGCCAGAGTACTGGAAACACCATATATTTT. This codes for CASSRQSTGNTIYF. Using reference TRBV5-8 and TRBJ1-3 for the parts outside the CDR3, the full variable domain is EAGVTQSPTHLIKTRGQQATLRCSPISGHTSVYWYQQALGLGLQFLLWYDEGEERNRGNFPPRFSGRQFPNYSSELNVNALELEDSALYLCASSRQSTGNTIYFGEGSWLTVV.

In its sample, this clone was seen a few times. This chain uses TRBV18 with TRBJ1-1; D is ambiguous. V was trimmed by 1 base and J by 1 base, leaving 7 bases between them. The CDR3 consists of 14 residues. Germline CDR1 reads KGHSH; CDR2 reads LQKENI. The CDR3 sequence: CASSPREPNTEAFF. The CDR3 coding sequence is TGTGCCAGCTCACCACGAGAGCCGAACACTGAAGCTTTCTTT.

The rearrangement uses TRBV14 and TRBJ1-2; 7 nucleotides agree with TRBD1. This CDR3 contains 15 residues. Trimming took 1 base from V and 9 from J; bases not matched to a gene: 11. Germline CDR1 SGHDN, CDR2 FVKESK. In DNA form, the CDR3 reads TGTGCCAGCAGCCAAGGGACAGGACTAACTATTCGCTACACCTTC. Its protein product is CASSQGTGLTIRYTF.